The rows below give T cell receptor beta chains drawn from one sample of a study of shared clonotypes between healthy human individuals. Profiling relied on immunoSEQ multiplex PCR, and the TCRdb table lists in-frame clones only, not all of them. The sample includes millions of clones, 95% of them seen just once. Sequencing used naive CD4+ T cells sorted from blood. These receptor sequences come from a man younger than 35 in good health. Each CDR3 is given with its conserved first and last residue. D genes are given only for firm matches. Rows may omit the clone size; those that give it use once, few, many or a size class.

V gene: TRBV29-1; J gene: TRBJ1-3; CDR3 length: 14; clone size: -; D gene: TRBD1; CDR3 protein: CSVAGQGGGNTIYF; CDR3 DNA: TGCAGCGTCGCGGGACAGGGCGGTGGAAACACCATATATTTT
V gene: TRBV4-1; J gene: TRBJ2-4; CDR3 length: 18; clone size: once; D gene: -; CDR3 protein: CASSHQPGRGGLPDIQYF; CDR3 DNA: TGCGCCAGCAGCCACCAGCCTGGCAGGGGGGGCCTACCGGACATTCAGTACTTC
V gene: TRBV6-1; J gene: TRBJ1-5; CDR3 length: 16; clone size: -; D gene: -; CDR3 protein: CASSDIVRGNNQPQHF; CDR3 DNA: TGTGCCAGCAGTGATATTGTCAGGGGAAACAATCAGCCCCAGCATTTT
V gene: TRBV9; J gene: TRBJ1-3; CDR3 length: 18; clone size: -; D gene: -; CDR3 protein: CASSVGTGQTSSGNTIYF; CDR3 DNA: TGTGCCAGCAGCGTAGGTACGGGGCAAACGAGCTCTGGAAACACCATATATTTT
V gene: TRBV6-6; J gene: TRBJ2-3; CDR3 length: 12; clone size: -; D gene: -; CDR3 protein: CASSSDTDTQYF; CDR3 DNA: TGTGCCAGCAGTTCTGACACAGATACGCAGTATTTT
V gene: TRBV28; J gene: TRBJ1-6; CDR3 length: 15; clone size: -; D gene: TRBD1; CDR3 protein: CASSFGDRDNSPLHF; CDR3 DNA: TGTGCCAGCAGTTTTGGAGACAGGGATAATTCACCCCTCCACTTT
V gene: TRBV2; J gene: TRBJ2-7; CDR3 length: 14; clone size: -; D gene: -; CDR3 protein: CASSEGPPVGEQYF; CDR3 DNA: TGTGCCAGCAGTGAAGGACCCCCTGTGGGCGAGCAGTACTTC
V gene: TRBV9; J gene: TRBJ2-3; CDR3 length: 19; clone size: -; D gene: TRBD2; CDR3 protein: CASSVEASAGRPSTDTQYF; CDR3 DNA: TGTGCCAGCAGCGTAGAGGCAAGTGCCGGGAGGCCCAGCACAGATACGCAGTATTTT
V gene: TRBV28; J gene: TRBJ1-5; CDR3 length: 12; clone size: -; D gene: -; CDR3 protein: CASHPGGGAQHF; CDR3 DNA: TGTGCCAGCCATCCCGGAGGGGGAGCCCAGCATTTT
V gene: TRBV5-1; J gene: TRBJ1-6; CDR3 length: 15; clone size: -; D gene: -; CDR3 protein: CASSLAAESNSPLHF; CDR3 DNA: TGCGCCAGCAGCTTGGCGGCAGAGTCTAATTCACCCCTCCACTTT
V gene: TRBV11-2; J gene: TRBJ2-5; CDR3 length: 16; clone size: -; D gene: -; CDR3 protein: CASSLTQGGVSETQYF; CDR3 DNA: TGTGCCAGCAGCTTAACGCAGGGGGGAGTCAGTGAGACCCAGTACTTC
V gene: TRBV30; J gene: TRBJ1-4; CDR3 length: 13; clone size: -; D gene: -; CDR3 protein: CAWSASVNEKLFF; CDR3 DNA: TGTGCCTGGAGTGCCAGTGTTAATGAAAAACTGTTTTTT
V gene: TRBV27; J gene: TRBJ1-6; CDR3 length: 15; clone size: -; D gene: TRBD1; CDR3 protein: CASSTWDSHNSPLHF; CDR3 DNA: TGTGCCAGCAGTACCTGGGACAGCCATAATTCACCCCTCCACTTT
V gene: TRBV21-1; J gene: TRBJ2-7; CDR3 length: 14; clone size: once; D gene: -; CDR3 protein: CASSKAPRRTEWYF; CDR3 DNA: TGTGCCAGCAGCAAAGCGCCGCGAAGGACTGAGTGGTACTTC
V gene: TRBV12-5; J gene: TRBJ2-3; CDR3 length: 14; clone size: -; D gene: -; CDR3 protein: CASGLSGGTDTQYF; CDR3 DNA: TGTGCTAGTGGTTTAAGTGGTGGGACAGATACGCAGTATTTT
V gene: TRBV7-2; J gene: TRBJ2-2; CDR3 length: 17; clone size: -; D gene: -; CDR3 protein: CASSLNKNMMNTGELFF; CDR3 DNA: TGTGCCAGCAGCTTAAATAAAAACATGATGAACACCGGGGAGCTGTTTTTT
V gene: TRBV6-5; J gene: TRBJ2-1; CDR3 length: 13; clone size: -; D gene: -; CDR3 protein: CASSRDRGNEQFF; CDR3 DNA: TGTGCCAGCAGCCGAGACCGGGGCAATGAGCAGTTCTTC
V gene: TRBV30; J gene: TRBJ2-5; CDR3 length: 13; clone size: -; D gene: -; CDR3 protein: CACRVVGQETQYF; CDR3 DNA: TGTGCCTGCAGGGTGGTCGGGCAAGAGACCCAGTACTTC
V gene: TRBV4-1; J gene: TRBJ2-5; CDR3 length: 15; clone size: -; D gene: -; CDR3 protein: CASSQGGGARETQYF; CDR3 DNA: TGCGCCAGCAGCCAAGGTGGGGGGGCCAGGGAGACCCAGTACTTC
V gene: TRBV5-1; J gene: TRBJ2-3; CDR3 length: 17; clone size: few; D gene: TRBD2; CDR3 protein: CASSLARLAGGTDTQYF; CDR3 DNA: TGCGCCAGCAGCTTGGCCCGACTAGCGGGGGGGACAGATACGCAGTATTTT
V gene: TRBV2; J gene: TRBJ1-1; CDR3 length: 15; clone size: -; D gene: -; CDR3 protein: CASSRFGGANTEAFF; CDR3 DNA: TGTGCCAGCTCCCGGTTCGGGGGAGCGAACACTGAAGCTTTCTTT
V gene: TRBV27; J gene: TRBJ1-2; CDR3 length: 13; clone size: -; D gene: TRBD1; CDR3 protein: CASSRDSLGGYTF; CDR3 DNA: TGTGCCAGCAGTCGGGACAGCTTGGGGGGCTACACCTTC
V gene: TRBV4-1; J gene: TRBJ1-1; CDR3 length: 19; clone size: -; D gene: TRBD1; CDR3 protein: CASSQLERVQGRSNTEAFF; CDR3 DNA: TGCGCCAGCAGCCAACTTGAAAGGGTACAGGGGAGATCTAACACTGAAGCTTTCTTT
V gene: TRBV11-2; J gene: TRBJ1-1; CDR3 length: 14; clone size: -; D gene: -; CDR3 protein: CASSRQTVNTEAFF; CDR3 DNA: TGTGCCAGCAGCCGTCAGACAGTGAACACTGAAGCTTTCTTT
V gene: TRBV19; J gene: TRBJ1-2; CDR3 length: 16; clone size: -; D gene: TRBD1; CDR3 protein: CASVRDRDGYGYGYTF; CDR3 DNA: TGTGCCAGTGTGCGGGACAGGGACGGGTACGGCTATGGCTACACCTTC
V gene: TRBV7-2; J gene: TRBJ2-2; CDR3 length: 11; clone size: -; D gene: -; CDR3 protein: CASRVTGELFF; CDR3 DNA: TGTGCCAGCAGAGTCACCGGGGAGCTGTTTTTT
V gene: TRBV7-2; J gene: TRBJ2-3; CDR3 length: 16; clone size: -; D gene: TRBD1; CDR3 protein: CASSLKGQGFVDTQYF; CDR3 DNA: TGTGCCAGCAGCTTAAAGGGACAGGGGTTCGTGGATACGCAGTATTTT
V gene: TRBV27; J gene: TRBJ1-6; CDR3 length: 14; clone size: -; D gene: -; CDR3 protein: CASSYRANNSPLHF; CDR3 DNA: TGTGCCAGCAGTTACCGGGCTAATAATTCACCCCTCCACTTT
V gene: TRBV5-1; J gene: TRBJ2-3; CDR3 length: 14; clone size: once; D gene: -; CDR3 protein: CASSPGQYTDTQYF; CDR3 DNA: TGCGCCAGCAGCCCCGGACAGTACACAGATACGCAGTATTTT
V gene: TRBV11-1; J gene: TRBJ2-7; CDR3 length: 12; clone size: -; D gene: TRBD1; CDR3 protein: CASSGTGYEQYF; CDR3 DNA: TGTGCCAGCAGTGGGACAGGCTACGAGCAGTACTTC
V gene: TRBV6-1; J gene: TRBJ2-5; CDR3 length: 17; clone size: -; D gene: TRBD2; CDR3 protein: CASSVPSGSFGQETQYF; CDR3 DNA: TGTGCCAGCAGTGTCCCTAGCGGGAGCTTCGGCCAAGAGACCCAGTACTTC
V gene: TRBV30; J gene: TRBJ1-6; CDR3 length: 13; clone size: -; D gene: -; CDR3 protein: CAWSLPGNSPLHF; CDR3 DNA: TGTGCCTGGAGTTTACCGGGTAACTCACCCCTCCACTTT
V gene: TRBV7-9; J gene: TRBJ2-3; CDR3 length: 16; clone size: -; D gene: -; CDR3 protein: CASSLGLAQSSDTQYF; CDR3 DNA: TGTGCCAGCAGCTTAGGCTTGGCGCAGAGCTCAGATACGCAGTATTTT
V gene: TRBV28; J gene: TRBJ2-3; CDR3 length: 15; clone size: -; D gene: TRBD1; CDR3 protein: CASREQGASSDTQYF; CDR3 DNA: TGTGCCAGCAGGGAACAGGGGGCGAGTTCAGATACGCAGTATTTT
V gene: TRBV6-5; J gene: TRBJ1-4; CDR3 length: 15; clone size: -; D gene: -; CDR3 protein: CASSYSGATNEKLFF; CDR3 DNA: TGTGCCAGCAGTTACTCGGGGGCAACTAATGAAAAACTGTTTTTT
V gene: TRBV7-9; J gene: TRBJ2-7; CDR3 length: 13; clone size: -; D gene: -; CDR3 protein: CASSSPGLSEQYF; CDR3 DNA: TGTGCCAGCAGCTCGCCAGGACTCAGCGAGCAGTACTTC
V gene: TRBV25-1; J gene: TRBJ2-3; CDR3 length: 15; clone size: -; D gene: TRBD2; CDR3 protein: CASAPGLAGADTQYF; CDR3 DNA: TGTGCCAGCGCTCCGGGACTAGCGGGAGCAGATACGCAGTATTTT
V gene: TRBV6-5; J gene: TRBJ2-7; CDR3 length: 13; clone size: once; D gene: -; CDR3 protein: CASRRGVEYEQYF; CDR3 DNA: TGTGCCAGCAGACGTGGGGTCGAGTACGAGCAGTACTTC
V gene: TRBV30; J gene: TRBJ2-2; CDR3 length: 11; clone size: -; D gene: -; CDR3 protein: CAWSGSGELFF; CDR3 DNA: TGTGCCTGGAGCGGTTCCGGGGAGCTGTTTTTT
V gene: TRBV7-2; J gene: TRBJ2-7; CDR3 length: 13; clone size: -; D gene: TRBD1; CDR3 protein: CASSLDRAYEQYF; CDR3 DNA: TGTGCCAGCAGCTTGGACAGGGCTTACGAGCAGTACTTC
V gene: TRBV7-8; J gene: TRBJ2-1; CDR3 length: 14; clone size: -; D gene: TRBD1; CDR3 protein: CASSFRDRANEQFF; CDR3 DNA: TGTGCCAGCAGCTTCCGGGACAGGGCGAATGAGCAGTTCTTC
V gene: TRBV9; J gene: TRBJ2-7; CDR3 length: 16; clone size: -; D gene: -; CDR3 protein: CASSPRSLGPTYEQYF; CDR3 DNA: TGTGCCAGCAGCCCACGTTCGCTGGGCCCAACCTACGAGCAGTACTTC
V gene: TRBV4-3; J gene: TRBJ2-5; CDR3 length: 17; clone size: once; D gene: -; CDR3 protein: CASSQEFTGYGRETQYF; CDR3 DNA: TGCGCCAGCAGCCAAGAGTTCACAGGGTATGGAAGGGAGACCCAGTACTTC
V gene: TRBV6-1; J gene: TRBJ1-5; CDR3 length: 13; clone size: -; D gene: -; CDR3 protein: CASSEGEDQPQHF; CDR3 DNA: TGTGCCAGCAGTGAAGGAGAGGATCAGCCCCAGCATTTT
V gene: TRBV19; J gene: TRBJ1-6; CDR3 length: 17; clone size: -; D gene: -; CDR3 protein: CASSILSSQLYNSPLHF; CDR3 DNA: TGTGCCAGTAGTATCCTTTCCTCGCAGCTCTATAATTCACCCCTCCACTTT
V gene: TRBV19; J gene: TRBJ1-5; CDR3 length: 16; clone size: -; D gene: -; CDR3 protein: CASSDTGPHSNQPQHF; CDR3 DNA: TGTGCCAGTAGTGATACAGGGCCTCATAGCAATCAGCCCCAGCATTTT
V gene: TRBV4-1; J gene: TRBJ1-2; CDR3 length: 16; clone size: -; D gene: TRBD1; CDR3 protein: CASSQDPGGVFYGYTF; CDR3 DNA: TGCGCCAGCAGCCAAGATCCAGGGGGCGTTTTCTATGGCTACACCTTC
V gene: TRBV29-1; J gene: TRBJ2-7; CDR3 length: 13; clone size: -; D gene: -; CDR3 protein: CSVEEGGWDEQYF; CDR3 DNA: TGCAGCGTTGAAGAGGGCGGCTGGGACGAGCAGTACTTC